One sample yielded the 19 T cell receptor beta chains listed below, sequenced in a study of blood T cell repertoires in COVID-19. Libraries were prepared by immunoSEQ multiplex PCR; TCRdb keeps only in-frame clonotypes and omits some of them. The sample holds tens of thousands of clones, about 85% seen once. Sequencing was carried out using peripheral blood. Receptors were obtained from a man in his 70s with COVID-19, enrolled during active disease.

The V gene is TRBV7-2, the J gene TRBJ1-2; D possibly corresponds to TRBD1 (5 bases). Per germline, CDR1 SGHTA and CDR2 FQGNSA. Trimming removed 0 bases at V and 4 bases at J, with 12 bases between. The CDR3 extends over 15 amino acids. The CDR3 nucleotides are TGTGCCAGCAGCTTAGCGAGGAGACAGACCTATGGCTACACCTTC. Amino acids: CASSLARRQTYGYTF.

The DNA of the CDR3 is TGTGCCAGCAGCCTACCGGTCGTTGGCCAAGAGACCCAGTACTTC. It is translated as CASSLPVVGQETQYF. This rearrangement joins TRBV6-5 to TRBJ2-5; D is uncertain. The germline gives CDR1 MNHEY, CDR2 SVGAGI. This CDR3 is built from 15 residues. Trimming removed 6 bases at V and 1 base at J, with 15 bases between.

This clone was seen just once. The CDR3 spells CAISDLDNQPQHF. The CDR3 coding sequence is TGTGCCATCAGTGATTTAGATAATCAGCCCCAGCATTTT. V gene TRBV10-3 combines with J gene TRBJ1-5; no definite D call. Per the germline V gene, CDR1 is ENHRY and CDR2 is SYGVKD. V was trimmed by 3 bases and J by 4 bases, leaving 7 bases between them. CDR3 length: 13 residues.

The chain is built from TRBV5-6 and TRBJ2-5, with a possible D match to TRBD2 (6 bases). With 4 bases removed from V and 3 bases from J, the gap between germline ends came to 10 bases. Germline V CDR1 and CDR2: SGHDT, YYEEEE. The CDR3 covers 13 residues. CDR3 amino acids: CASSLTGEETQYF. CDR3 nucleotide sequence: TGTGCCAGCAGCCTAACGGGGGAAGAGACCCAGTACTTC.

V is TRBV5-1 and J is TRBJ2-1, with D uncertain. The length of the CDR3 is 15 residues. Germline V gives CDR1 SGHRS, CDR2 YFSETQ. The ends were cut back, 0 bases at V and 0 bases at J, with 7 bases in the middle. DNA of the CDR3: TGCGCCAGCAGCTTGGGTGTAGCCTCCTACAATGAGCAGTTCTTC. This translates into CASSLGVASYNEQFF.

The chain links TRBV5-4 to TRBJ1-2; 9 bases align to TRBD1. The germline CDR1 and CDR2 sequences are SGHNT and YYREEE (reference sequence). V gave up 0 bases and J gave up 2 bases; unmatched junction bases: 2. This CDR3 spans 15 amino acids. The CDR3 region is CASSLETGGNYGYTF. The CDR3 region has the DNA TGTGCCAGCAGCTTGGAAACAGGGGGCAACTATGGCTACACCTTC.

The CDR3 region has the DNA TGTGCCAGCAGCCTACCGGGGGTGCTCCGGGAGACCCAGTACTTC. It yields the protein CASSLPGVLRETQYF. V and J are TRBV28 and TRBJ2-5, with D possibly being TRBD2 (6 bases). CDR1 is MDHEN and CDR2 is SYDVKM in the germline V gene. The CDR3 length is 15 residues. V gave up 6 bases and J gave up 5 bases, with 19 bases separating them.

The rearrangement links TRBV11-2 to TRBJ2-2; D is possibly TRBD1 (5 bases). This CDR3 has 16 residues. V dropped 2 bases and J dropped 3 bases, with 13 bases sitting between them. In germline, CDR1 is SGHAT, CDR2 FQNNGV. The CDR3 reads CASSLLRGSDTGELFF. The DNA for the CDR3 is TGTGCCAGCAGCTTACTTAGGGGATCGGACACCGGGGAGCTGTTTTTT.

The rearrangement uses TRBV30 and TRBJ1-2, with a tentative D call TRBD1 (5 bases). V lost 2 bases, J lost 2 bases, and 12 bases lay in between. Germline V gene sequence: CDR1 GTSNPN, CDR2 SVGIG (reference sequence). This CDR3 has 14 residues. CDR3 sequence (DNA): TGTGCCTGGAGTTACCCCCCAGGGAACTATGGCTACACCTTC. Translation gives CAWSYPPGNYGYTF.

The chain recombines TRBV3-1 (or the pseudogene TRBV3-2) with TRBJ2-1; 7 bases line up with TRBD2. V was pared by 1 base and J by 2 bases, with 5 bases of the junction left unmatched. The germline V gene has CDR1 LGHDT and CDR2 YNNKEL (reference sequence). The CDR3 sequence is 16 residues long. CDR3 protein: CASSQGAGVPYNEQFF. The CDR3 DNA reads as TGTGCCAGCAGCCAAGGGGCGGGAGTGCCCTACAATGAGCAGTTCTTC.

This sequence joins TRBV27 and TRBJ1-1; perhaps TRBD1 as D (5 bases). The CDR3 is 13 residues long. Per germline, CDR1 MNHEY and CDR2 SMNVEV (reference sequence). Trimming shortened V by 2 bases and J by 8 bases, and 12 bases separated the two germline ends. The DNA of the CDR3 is TGTGCCAGCAGTTTAGAGTCCAGGACAGAAGCTTTCTTT. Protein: CASSLESRTEAFF.

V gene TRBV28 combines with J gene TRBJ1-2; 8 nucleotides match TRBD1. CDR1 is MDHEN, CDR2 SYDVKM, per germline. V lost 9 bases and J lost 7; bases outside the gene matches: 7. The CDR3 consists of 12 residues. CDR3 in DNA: TGTGCCAGTCGACAGGGGCAGGGTGGCTACACCTTC. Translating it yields CASRQGQGGYTF.

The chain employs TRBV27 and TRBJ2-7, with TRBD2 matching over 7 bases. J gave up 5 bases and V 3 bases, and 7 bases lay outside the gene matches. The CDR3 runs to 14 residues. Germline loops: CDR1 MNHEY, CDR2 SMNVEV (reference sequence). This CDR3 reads CASSFVGGPDEQYF. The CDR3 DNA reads TGTGCCAGCAGTTTTGTGGGAGGGCCCGACGAGCAGTACTTC.

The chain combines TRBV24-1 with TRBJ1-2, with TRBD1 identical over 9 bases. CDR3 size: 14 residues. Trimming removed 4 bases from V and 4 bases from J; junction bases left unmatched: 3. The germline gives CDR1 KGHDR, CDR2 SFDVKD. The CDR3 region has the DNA TGTGCCACCAGTGACCGGGACAGGGTCTATGGCTACACCTTC. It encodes CATSDRDRVYGYTF.

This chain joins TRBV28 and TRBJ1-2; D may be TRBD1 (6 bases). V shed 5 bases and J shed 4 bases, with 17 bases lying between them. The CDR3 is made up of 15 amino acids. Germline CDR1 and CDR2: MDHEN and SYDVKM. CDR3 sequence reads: CASSPPAGEFYGYTF. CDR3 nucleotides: TGTGCCAGCAGTCCTCCGGCAGGGGAATTCTATGGCTACACCTTC.

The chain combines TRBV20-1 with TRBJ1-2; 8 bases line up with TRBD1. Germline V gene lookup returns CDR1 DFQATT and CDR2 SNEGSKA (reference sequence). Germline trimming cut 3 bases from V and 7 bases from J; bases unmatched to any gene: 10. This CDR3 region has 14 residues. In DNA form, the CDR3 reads TGCAGTGCTAGTTCGGGACAGGCTTTTTCTGGCTACACCTTC. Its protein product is CSASSGQAFSGYTF.

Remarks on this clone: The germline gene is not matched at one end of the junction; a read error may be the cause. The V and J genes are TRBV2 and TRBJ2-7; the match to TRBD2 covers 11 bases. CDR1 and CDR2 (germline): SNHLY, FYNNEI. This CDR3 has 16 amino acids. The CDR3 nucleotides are TGTACCAGTTCACCCGGGACTAGCGGAGTATTCTACGAGCAGTACTTC. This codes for CTSSPGTSGVFYEQYF.

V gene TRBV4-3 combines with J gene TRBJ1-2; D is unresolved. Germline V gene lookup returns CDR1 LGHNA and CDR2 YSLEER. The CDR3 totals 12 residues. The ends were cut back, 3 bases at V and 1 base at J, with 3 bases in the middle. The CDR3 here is CASSHNNYGYTF. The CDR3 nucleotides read TGCGCCAGCAGCCACAATAACTATGGCTACACCTTC.

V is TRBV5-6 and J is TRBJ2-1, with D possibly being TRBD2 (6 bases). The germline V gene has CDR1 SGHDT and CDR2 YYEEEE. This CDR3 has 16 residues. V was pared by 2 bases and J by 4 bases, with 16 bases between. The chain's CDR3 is CASSLLGLAQYNEQFF. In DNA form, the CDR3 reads TGTGCCAGCAGCTTACTCGGGCTAGCGCAGTACAATGAGCAGTTCTTC.